This T cell receptor beta chain was captured in a study of blood T cells in healthy people across ages. This clonotype was detected only a few times. Trimming stripped 0 bases from V and 7 bases from J, with 16 bases between. From germline, CDR1 is SGHRS and CDR2 YFSETQ. The CDR3 is 15 residues long. PCR was performed a second time for about 6 to 12 cycles using a sample-barcoded 5' primer and a J-beta primer mix. TCRdb reprocessed the 5' RACE reads with MiXCR, giving one entry per CDR3 protein. The sample includes approximately 2,000,000 distinct CDR3 sequences, about two fifths of them seen just once.

The sequenced material came from blood. The J gene is TRBJ1-1, the V gene TRBV5-1; no clear D gene. The sequence was obtained from a human donor in good health. The CDR3 protein is CASSLAGSGEGEAFF. CDR3 bases: TGCGCCAGCAGCTTGGCCGGCTCAGGAGAGGGTGAAGCTTTCTTT.